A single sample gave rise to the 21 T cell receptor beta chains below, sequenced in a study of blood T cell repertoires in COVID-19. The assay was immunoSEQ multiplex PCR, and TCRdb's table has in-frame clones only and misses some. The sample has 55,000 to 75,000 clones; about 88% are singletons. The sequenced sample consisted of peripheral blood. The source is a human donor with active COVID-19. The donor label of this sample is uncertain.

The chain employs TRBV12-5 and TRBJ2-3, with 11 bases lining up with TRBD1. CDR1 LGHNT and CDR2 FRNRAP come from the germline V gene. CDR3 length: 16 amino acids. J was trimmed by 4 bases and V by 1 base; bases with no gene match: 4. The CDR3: CASGLGTGGAADTQYF. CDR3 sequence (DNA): TGTGCTAGTGGTTTGGGGACAGGGGGCGCGGCAGATACGCAGTATTTT.

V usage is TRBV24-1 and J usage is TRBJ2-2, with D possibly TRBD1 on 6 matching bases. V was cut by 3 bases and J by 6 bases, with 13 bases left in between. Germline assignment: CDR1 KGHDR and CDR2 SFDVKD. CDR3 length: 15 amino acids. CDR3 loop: CATSDTTGPPGELFF. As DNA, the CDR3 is TGTGCCACCAGTGATACTACAGGGCCCCCCGGGGAGCTGTTTTTT.

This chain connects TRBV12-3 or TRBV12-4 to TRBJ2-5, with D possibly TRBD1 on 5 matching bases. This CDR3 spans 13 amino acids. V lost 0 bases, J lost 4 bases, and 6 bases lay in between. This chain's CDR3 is CASSLARAETQYF. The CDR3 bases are TGTGCCAGCAGTTTAGCCAGGGCAGAGACCCAGTACTTC.

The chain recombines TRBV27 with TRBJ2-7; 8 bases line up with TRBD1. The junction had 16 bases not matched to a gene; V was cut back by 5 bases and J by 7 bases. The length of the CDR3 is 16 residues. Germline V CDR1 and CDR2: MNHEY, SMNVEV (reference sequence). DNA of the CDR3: TGTGCCAGCAGTCCGCTCGCCGGGCAGGGGGCGGGAGAGCAGTACTTC. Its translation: CASSPLAGQGAGEQYF.

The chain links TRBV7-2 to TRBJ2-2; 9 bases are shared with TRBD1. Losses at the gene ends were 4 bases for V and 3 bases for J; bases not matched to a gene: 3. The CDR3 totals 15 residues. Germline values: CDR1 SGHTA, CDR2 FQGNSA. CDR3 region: CASSYRTGDTGELFF. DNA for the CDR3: TGTGCCAGCAGCTACCGGACAGGGGACACCGGGGAGCTGTTTTTT.

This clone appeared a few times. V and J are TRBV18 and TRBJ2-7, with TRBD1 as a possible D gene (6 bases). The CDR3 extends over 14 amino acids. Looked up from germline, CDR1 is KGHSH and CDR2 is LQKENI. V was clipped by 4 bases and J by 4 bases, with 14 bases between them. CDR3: CASSQNKGDYEQYF. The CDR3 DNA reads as TGTGCCAGCTCACAGAACAAGGGGGATTACGAGCAGTACTTC.

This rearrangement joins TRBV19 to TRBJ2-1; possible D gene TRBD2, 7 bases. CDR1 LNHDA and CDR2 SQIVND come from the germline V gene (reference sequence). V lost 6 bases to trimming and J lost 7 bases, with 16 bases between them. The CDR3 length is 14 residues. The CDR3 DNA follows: TGTGCCAGTAGAAGGGGGGAGGGATGGAATGAGCAGTTCTTC. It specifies CASRRGEGWNEQFF.

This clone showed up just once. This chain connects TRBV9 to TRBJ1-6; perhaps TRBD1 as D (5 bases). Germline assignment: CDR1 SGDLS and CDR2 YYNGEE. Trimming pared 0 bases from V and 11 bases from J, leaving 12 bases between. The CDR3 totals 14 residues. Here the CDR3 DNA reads TGTGCCAGCAGCGTAGCCCAGGGTGCCACACCCCTCCACTTT. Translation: CASSVAQGATPLHF.

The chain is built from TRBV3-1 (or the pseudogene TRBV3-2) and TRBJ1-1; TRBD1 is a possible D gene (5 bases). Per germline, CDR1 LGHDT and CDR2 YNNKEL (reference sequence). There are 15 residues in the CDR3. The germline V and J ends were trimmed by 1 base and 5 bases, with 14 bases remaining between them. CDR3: CASSQGWKGQTEAFF. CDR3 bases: TGTGCCAGCAGCCAAGGTTGGAAGGGGCAGACTGAAGCTTTCTTT.

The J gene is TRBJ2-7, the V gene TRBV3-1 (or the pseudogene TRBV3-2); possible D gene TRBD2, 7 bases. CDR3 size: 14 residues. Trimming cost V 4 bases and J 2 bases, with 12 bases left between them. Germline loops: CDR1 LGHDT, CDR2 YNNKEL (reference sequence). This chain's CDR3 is CASSPAGQPYEQYF. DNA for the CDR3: TGTGCCAGCAGCCCAGCGGGACAACCCTACGAGCAGTACTTC.

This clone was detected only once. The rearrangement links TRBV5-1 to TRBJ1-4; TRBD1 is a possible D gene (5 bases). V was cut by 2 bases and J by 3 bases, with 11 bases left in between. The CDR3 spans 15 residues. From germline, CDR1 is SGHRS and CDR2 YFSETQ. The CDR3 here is CASSFKGGANEKLFF. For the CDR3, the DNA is TGCGCCAGCAGCTTCAAAGGAGGGGCTAATGAAAAACTGTTTTTT.

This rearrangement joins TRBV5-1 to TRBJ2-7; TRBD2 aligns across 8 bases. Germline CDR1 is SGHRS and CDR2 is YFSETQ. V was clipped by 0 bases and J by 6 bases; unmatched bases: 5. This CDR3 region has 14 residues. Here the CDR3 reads CASSLDGRAFEQYF. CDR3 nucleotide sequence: TGCGCCAGCAGCTTGGACGGGAGGGCCTTCGAGCAGTACTTC.

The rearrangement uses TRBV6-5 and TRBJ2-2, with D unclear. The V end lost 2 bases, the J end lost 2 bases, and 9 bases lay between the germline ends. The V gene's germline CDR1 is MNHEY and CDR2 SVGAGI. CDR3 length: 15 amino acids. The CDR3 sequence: CASSYGHGNTGELFF. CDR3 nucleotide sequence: TGTGCCAGCAGTTACGGGCACGGTAACACCGGGGAGCTGTTTTTT.

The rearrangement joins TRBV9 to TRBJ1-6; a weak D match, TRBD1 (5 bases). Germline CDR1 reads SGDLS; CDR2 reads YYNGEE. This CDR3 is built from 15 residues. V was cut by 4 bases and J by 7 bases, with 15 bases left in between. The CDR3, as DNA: TGTGCCAGCAGCAGCGGGGACGCGTGGAATTCACCCCTCCACTTT. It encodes CASSSGDAWNSPLHF.

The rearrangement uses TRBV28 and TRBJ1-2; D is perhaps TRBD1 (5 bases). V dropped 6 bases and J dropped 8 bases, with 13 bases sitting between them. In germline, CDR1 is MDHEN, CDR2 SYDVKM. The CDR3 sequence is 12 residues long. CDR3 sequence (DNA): TGTGCCAGCAGCGCCGGGGGGGTCGGCTACACCTTC. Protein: CASSAGGVGYTF.

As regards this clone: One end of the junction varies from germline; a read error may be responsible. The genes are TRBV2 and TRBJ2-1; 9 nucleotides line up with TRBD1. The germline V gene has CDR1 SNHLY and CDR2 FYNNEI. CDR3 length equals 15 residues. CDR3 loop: CASSEGTGIVHEQFF. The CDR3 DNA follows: TGTGCCAGCAGCGAAGGGACAGGGATTGTCCATGAGCAGTTCTTC.

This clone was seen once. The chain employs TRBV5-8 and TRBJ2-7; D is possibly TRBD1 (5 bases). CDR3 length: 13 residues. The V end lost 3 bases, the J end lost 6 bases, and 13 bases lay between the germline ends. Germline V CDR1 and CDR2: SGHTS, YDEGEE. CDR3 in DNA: TGTGCCAGCAGCTCAGCAGGGAATGGCGAGCAGTACTTC. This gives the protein CASSSAGNGEQYF.

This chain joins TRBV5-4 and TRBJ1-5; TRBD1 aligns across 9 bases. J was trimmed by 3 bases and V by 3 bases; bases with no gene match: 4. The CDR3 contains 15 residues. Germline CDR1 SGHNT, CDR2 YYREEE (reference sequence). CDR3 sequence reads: CASSSGTGPNQPQHF. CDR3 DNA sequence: TGTGCCAGCAGCTCCGGGACAGGGCCCAATCAGCCCCAGCATTTT. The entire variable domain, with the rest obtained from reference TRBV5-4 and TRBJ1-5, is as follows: ETGVTQSPTHLIKTRGQQVTLRCSSQSGHNTVSWYQQALGQGPQFIFQYYREEENGRGNFPPRFSGLQFPNYSSELNVNALELDDSALYLCASSSGTGPNQPQHFGDGTRLSIL.

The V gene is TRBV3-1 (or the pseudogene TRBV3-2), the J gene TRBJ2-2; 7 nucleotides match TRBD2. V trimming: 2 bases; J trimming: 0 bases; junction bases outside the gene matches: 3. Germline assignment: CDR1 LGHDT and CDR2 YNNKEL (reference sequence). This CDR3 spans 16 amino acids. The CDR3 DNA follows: TGTGCCAGCAGCCAATGGCGGGGGACGAACACCGGGGAGCTGTTTTTT. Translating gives CASSQWRGTNTGELFF.

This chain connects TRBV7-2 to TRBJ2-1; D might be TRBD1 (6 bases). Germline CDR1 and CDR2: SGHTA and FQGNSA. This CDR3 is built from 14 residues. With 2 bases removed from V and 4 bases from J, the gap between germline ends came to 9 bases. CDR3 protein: CASSLQQGYNEQFF. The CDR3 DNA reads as TGTGCCAGCAGCTTACAACAGGGATACAATGAGCAGTTCTTC. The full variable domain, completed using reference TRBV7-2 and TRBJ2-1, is GAGVSQSPSNKVTEKGKDVELRCDPISGHTALYWYRQSLGQGLEFLIYFQGNSAPDKSGLPSDRFSAERTGGSVSTLTIQRTQQEDSAVYLCASSLQQGYNEQFFGPGTRLTVL.

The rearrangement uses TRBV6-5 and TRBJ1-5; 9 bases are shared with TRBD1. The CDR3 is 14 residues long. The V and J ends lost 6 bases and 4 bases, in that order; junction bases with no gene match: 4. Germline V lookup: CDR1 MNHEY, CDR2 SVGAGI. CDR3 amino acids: CASSGTGRNQPQHF. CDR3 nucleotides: TGTGCCAGCAGCGGGACAGGGCGAAATCAGCCCCAGCATTTT.